This T cell receptor beta chain came from a study of OX40 agonist ivuxolimab in advanced cancers. Overall study: While on treatment, patients had intravenous ivuxolimab at 0.01 to 10 mg/kg every 2 weeks. Partial responses were achieved by three patients: one hepatocellular carcinoma, two cutaneous melanoma. Patients assigned to dose escalation were diagnosed with hepatocellular carcinoma, melanoma, renal cell or head and neck cancer.

The table lists this clone with a count of one. Antigen specificity is unknown. One end of the junction fails to match germline, which may point to a read error. Some clones are missing from TCRdb's copy, which holds only in-frame ones; the method was immunoSEQ multiplex PCR. Found here are roughly 73,000 clones, roughly 89% of them singletons; the top ten hold less than 3%. Study outcomes and limitations: Low levels of normalized T-cell clonal expansion also appeared in some nonresponders.

This CDR3 comprises 11 residues. Germline V gives CDR1 MDHEN, CDR2 SYDVKM. The receptor's source is an adult with an advanced solid tumor such as melanoma, head and neck, liver or kidney cancer. The sample here was CD4+ or CD8+ T cells sorted from blood, taken in a trial of the OX40 agonist ivuxolimab. The chain joins TRBV28 to TRBJ2-7; D unclear. DNA of the CDR3: TGTGCCAGCAGTCCTGCCGGCAGCGTAATCTTC. The encoded protein is CASSPAGSVIF. Full variable domain (rest looked up from reference TRBV28 and TRBJ2-7): DVKVTQSSRYLVKRTGEKVFLECVQDMDHENMFWYRQDPGLGLRLIYFSYDVKMKEKGDIPEGYSVSREKKERFSLILESASTNQTSMYLCASSPAGSVIFGPGTRLTVT.